The following is a TCR beta chain sequence with its context. The repertoire was sequenced with immunoSEQ multiplex PCR; TCRdb's copy has only in-frame clones and lacks some. Of some 200,000 clones listed, around four fifths are singletons. Germline loops: CDR1 LGHNA, CDR2 YSLEER. V was clipped by 1 base and J by 7 bases; unmatched bases: 4. CDR3 length: 15 residues. This entry belongs to a study of blood T cell repertoires in COVID-19. The V call is TRBV4-3, the J call TRBJ2-1, with 10 positions matching TRBD2. This TCR was recovered from a human donor with acute or convalescent COVID-19. The donor label of this sample is uncertain. Material: peripheral blood. Written as DNA, the CDR3 is TGCGCCAGCAGCCAAGCGCCAGCGGGAGGGAATGAGCAGTTCTTC. Its protein product is CASSQAPAGGNEQFF.